A selection of T cell receptor beta chains follows, all from one sample in a study of cytomegalovirus exposure and HLA in healthy donors. TCRdb keeps only in-frame clones here, not all; method: immunoSEQ multiplex PCR. Counted here are around 85,000 clones, 80% occurring once; the ten biggest clones make up about 30%. Sequenced input: PBMCs. These receptor sequences come from a man aged 50 to 59 in good health and CMV-seropositive. CDR3s include the opening cysteine and the closing phenylalanine or tryptophan. The D gene is left open where the match is weak. The size field is filled for only some rows; it gives once, few, many or a size class.

v_call	clone_size	j_call	d_call	cdr3_aa	cdr3_nt
TRBV9	NA	TRBJ2-3	NA	CASGKRGDTQYF	TGTGCCAGCGGTAAAAGGGGGGATACGCAGTATTTT
TRBV6-1	few	TRBJ1-1	NA	CASSDPSWRGEAFF	TGTGCCAGCAGTGACCCGAGCTGGCGAGGTGAAGCTTTCTTT
TRBV19	NA	TRBJ2-1	TRBD2	CASREAGGTGEFF	TGTGCCAGTAGGGAAGCGGGAGGGACCGGGGAGTTCTTC
TRBV29-1	once	TRBJ2-1	NA	CSVVLVSSYNEQFF	TGCAGCGTTGTACTAGTAAGCTCCTACAATGAGCAGTTCTTC
TRBV7-3	NA	TRBJ2-2	TRBD2	CASSPSGTGELFF	TGTGCCAGCAGCCCAAGCGGGACTGGGGAGCTGTTTTTT
TRBV30	NA	TRBJ2-3	TRBD2	CAWRDSGLSTDTQYF	TGTGCCTGGAGGGATAGCGGGCTGAGCACAGATACGCAGTATTTT
TRBV7-2	NA	TRBJ2-7	NA	CASSLTRSNNEQYF	TGTGCCAGCAGCTTAACTAGATCGAACAACGAGCAGTACTTC
TRBV5-1	NA	TRBJ2-7	NA	CASSWDTASEQYF	TGCGCCAGCAGCTGGGACACAGCCAGCGAGCAGTACTTC
TRBV27	few	TRBJ2-3	TRBD2	CASSFLPGLAGPLSTDTQYF	TGTGCCAGCTCCTTCCTACCGGGACTAGCGGGTCCTTTGAGCACAGATACGCAGTATTTT
TRBV2	few	TRBJ2-2	NA	CASRVDRNTGELFF	TGTGCCAGCAGAGTCGACAGGAACACCGGGGAGCTGTTTTTT
TRBV9	NA	TRBJ2-5	TRBD2	CASSSRTSGTETQYF	TGTGCCAGCAGCTCCCGGACTAGCGGGACCGAGACCCAGTACTTC